This T cell receptor (beta chain) was recovered during a study of beta chain features in type 1 diabetes. General study findings and limits: All four CD4+ subsets from Type 1 diabetes patients carried moderately but significantly shorter TCRB CDR3s.

This clone was counted between two and nine times. Its antigen is as yet unknown. The J segment lost 8 bases and the V segment lost 5 bases, leaving 9 bases of the junction unmatched. The CDR3 has 14 residues. Looked up from germline, CDR1 is MNHEY and CDR2 is SVGAGI. The investigators reverse transcribed all of the isolated RNA, so they sequenced expressed TCRB transcripts. The method was immunoSEQ multiplex PCR; TCRdb's version includes in-frame clones alone and lacks a portion of them. The sample comprises 150,000 to 200,000 clones, approximately 8% of which are singletons, and approximately 0.5% rests with the top ten.

The chain couples TRBV6-5 to TRBJ1-2; TRBD1 matches 9 bases. The clonotype was recovered from a man aged 18 to 30 with type 1 diabetes. The sample consisted of central memory CD4+ T cells from blood. Here the CDR3 DNA reads TGTGCCAGCAGTGGTGGGACAGGGCGGGAGGGCTACACCTTC. Translation gives CASSGGTGREGYTF.